One sample yielded the 5 T cell receptor beta chains listed below, sequenced in a study of T cells after yellow fever vaccination. TCRdb re-called the 5' RACE reads through MiXCR, storing one row per CDR3 protein. The sample yields more than 110,000 distinct CDR3 sequences, 6.6% seen once. The sample was CD4+ T cells sorted from PBMCs, taken 10 days after the yellow fever booster vaccination. The origin of the receptors is a man under 40 who received the YFV17D yellow fever vaccine.

This clonotype turned up a few times. The V call is TRBV5-6, the J call TRBJ2-5; TRBD2 might be the D (6 bases). The V end was cut by 2 bases, the J end by 9 bases, with 17 bases between. The CDR3 extends over 14 amino acids. CDR1 and CDR2 from the germline V gene are SGHDT and YYEEEE. DNA for the CDR3: TGTGCCAGCAGCTTCCCTGGAACTGGAGGGTCCCAGTACTTC. Amino acid sequence: CASSFPGTGGSQYF.

In this sample, this clonotype turned up many times. This chain links TRBV7-2 with TRBJ1-5; D is uncertain. Between the trimmed V and J ends, which lost 6 bases and 7 bases, there was a span of 10 bases. The CDR3 has 12 amino acids. The germline gives CDR1 SGHTA, CDR2 FQGNSA. The DNA of the CDR3 is TGTGCCAGCAGGGGGTACGGCCAGCCCCAGCATTTT. Protein product: CASRGYGQPQHF.

This rearrangement joins TRBV9 to TRBJ2-3, with D possibly called TRBD1 or TRBD2 (5 bases each). The V end lost 0 bases, the J end lost 6 bases, and 5 bases lay between the germline ends. The CDR3 sequence is 12 residues long. The germline CDR1 and CDR2 sequences are SGDLS and YYNGEE. CDR3 sequence reads: CASSVGGDTQYF. The CDR3 DNA reads as TGTGCCAGCAGCGTAGGGGGGGATACGCAGTATTTT.

The chain couples TRBV5-1 to TRBJ1-4, with D possibly matching TRBD1 (5 bases). This CDR3 has 14 amino acids. Germline CDR1 SGHRS, CDR2 YFSETQ. The V end was cut by 3 bases, the J end by 7 bases, with 13 bases between. This chain's CDR3 is CASSWGGSGEKLFF. The CDR3 DNA follows: TGCGCCAGCAGCTGGGGGGGTTCGGGTGAAAAACTGTTTTTT.

In regard to this clonotype: A much larger clone differs by one base, so this may be a read error. The chain carries TRBV3-1 and TRBJ2-1, with TRBD1 matching over 9 bases. Germline lookup yields CDR1 LGHDT and CDR2 YNNKEL (reference sequence). CDR3 length equals 15 residues. The ends lost 3 bases at V and 7 bases at J; junction bases unmatched: 7. CDR3 loop: CASSHRDRENNEQFF. Written as DNA, the CDR3 is TGTGCCAGCAGCCATCGGGACAGGGAGAATAATGAGCAGTTCTTC.